This T cell receptor (beta chain) stems from a study of T cell repertoires in cytomegalovirus infection. Trimming pared 3 bases from V and 2 bases from J, leaving 14 bases between. The CDR3 has 15 amino acids. CDR1 ENHRY and CDR2 SYGVKD come from the germline V gene. In TCRdb, the reads were re-called with MiXCR into one record per CDR3 protein. Altogether more than 95,000 distinct CDR3 sequences are present, roughly a third being singletons, with the ten largest covering 58%. Concerning this clonotype: The antigen is unknown.

This chain joins TRBV10-3 and TRBJ2-7, with TRBD1 as a possible D gene (6 bases). The source is a human donor in good health (CMV status not recorded). Some clones in this sample may be carry-over from other donors' samples. The specimen was CD8+ T cells from cultured PBMCs, collected from culture after CMV antigen stimulation. CDR3 sequence (DNA): TGTGCCATCAGTGAAACACAGGGTTTCACCTACGAGCAGTACTTC. This encodes CAISETQGFTYEQYF.